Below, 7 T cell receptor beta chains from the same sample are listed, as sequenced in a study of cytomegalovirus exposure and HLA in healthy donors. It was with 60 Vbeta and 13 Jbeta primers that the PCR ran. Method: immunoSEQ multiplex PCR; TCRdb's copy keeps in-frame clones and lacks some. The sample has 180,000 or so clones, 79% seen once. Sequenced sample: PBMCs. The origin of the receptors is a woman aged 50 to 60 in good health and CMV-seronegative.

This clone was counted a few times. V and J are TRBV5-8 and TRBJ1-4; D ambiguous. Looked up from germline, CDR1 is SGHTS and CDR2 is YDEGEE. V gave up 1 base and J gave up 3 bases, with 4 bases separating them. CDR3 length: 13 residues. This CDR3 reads CASSLRANEKLFF. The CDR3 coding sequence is TGTGCCAGCAGCTTGCGAGCTAATGAAAAACTGTTTTTT. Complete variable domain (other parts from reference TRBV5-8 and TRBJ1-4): EAGVTQSPTHLIKTRGQQATLRCSPISGHTSVYWYQQALGLGLQFLLWYDEGEERNRGNFPPRFSGRQFPNYSSELNVNALELEDSALYLCASSLRANEKLFFGSGTQLSVL.

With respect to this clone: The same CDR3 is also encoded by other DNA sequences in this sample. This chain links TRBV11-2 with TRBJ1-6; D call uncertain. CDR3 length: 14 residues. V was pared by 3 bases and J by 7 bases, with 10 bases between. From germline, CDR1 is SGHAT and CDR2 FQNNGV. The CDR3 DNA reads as TGTGCCAGCAGCTTCGGGAGGACCAATTCACCCCTCCACTTT. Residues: CASSFGRTNSPLHF.

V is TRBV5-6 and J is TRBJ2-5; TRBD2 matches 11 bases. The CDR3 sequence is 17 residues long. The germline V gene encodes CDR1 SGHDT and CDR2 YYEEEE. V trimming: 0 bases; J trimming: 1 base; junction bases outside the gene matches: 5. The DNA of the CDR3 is TGTGCCAGCAGCTTGGGAGGGACTAGCGGCTCCCAAGAGACCCAGTACTTC. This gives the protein CASSLGGTSGSQETQYF.

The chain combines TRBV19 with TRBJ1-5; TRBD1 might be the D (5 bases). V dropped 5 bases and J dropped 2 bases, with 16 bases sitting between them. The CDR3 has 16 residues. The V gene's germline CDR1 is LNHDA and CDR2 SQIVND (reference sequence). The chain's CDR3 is CASSQLGGGGNQPQHF. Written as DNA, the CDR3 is TGTGCCAGTAGTCAGTTGGGGGGTGGGGGCAATCAGCCCCAGCATTTT.

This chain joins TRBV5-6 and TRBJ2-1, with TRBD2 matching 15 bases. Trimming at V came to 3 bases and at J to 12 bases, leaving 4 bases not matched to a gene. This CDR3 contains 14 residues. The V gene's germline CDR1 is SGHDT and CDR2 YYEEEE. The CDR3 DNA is TGTGCCAGCAGCTCAGGACTAGCGGGAGGGGGGCAGTTCTTC. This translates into CASSSGLAGGGQFF.

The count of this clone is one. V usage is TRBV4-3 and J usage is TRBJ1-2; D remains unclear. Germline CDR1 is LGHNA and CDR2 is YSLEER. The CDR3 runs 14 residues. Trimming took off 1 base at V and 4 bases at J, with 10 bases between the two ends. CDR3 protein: CASSQVRLGYGYTF. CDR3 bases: TGCGCCAGCAGCCAAGTCAGGCTGGGCTATGGCTACACCTTC.

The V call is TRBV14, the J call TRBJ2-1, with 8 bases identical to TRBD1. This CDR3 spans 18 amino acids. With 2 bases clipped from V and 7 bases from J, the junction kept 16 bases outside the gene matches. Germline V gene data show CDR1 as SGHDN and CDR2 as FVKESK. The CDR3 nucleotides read TGTGCCAGCAGCCAACGGACAGGGACCACCTTAAGACCTAATGAGCAGTTCTTC. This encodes CASSQRTGTTLRPNEQFF.